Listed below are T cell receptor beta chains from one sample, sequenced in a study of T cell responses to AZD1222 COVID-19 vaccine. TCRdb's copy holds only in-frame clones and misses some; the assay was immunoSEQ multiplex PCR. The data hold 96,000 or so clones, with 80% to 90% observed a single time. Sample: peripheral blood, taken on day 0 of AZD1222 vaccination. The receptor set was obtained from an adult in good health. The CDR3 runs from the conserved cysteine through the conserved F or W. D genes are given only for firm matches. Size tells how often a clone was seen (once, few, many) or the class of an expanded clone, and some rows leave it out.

CDR3nt: TGTGCCAGCAGCTCAGGAGGTCCTTATGGCTACACCTTC
CDR3aa: CASSSGGPYGYTF
abundance: -
v_gene: TRBV9
j_gene: TRBJ1-2
d_gene: -
len: 13

CDR3nt: TGTGCCAGCAGCGTAGACGACACCCTATGGCAGCCCCAGCATTTT
CDR3aa: CASSVDDTLWQPQHF
abundance: -
v_gene: TRBV9
j_gene: TRBJ1-5
d_gene: -
len: 15

CDR3nt: TGTGCCAGCAGTGCAGAGGCAACTAATGAAAAACTGTTTTTT
CDR3aa: CASSAEATNEKLFF
abundance: -
v_gene: TRBV5-5
j_gene: TRBJ1-4
d_gene: -
len: 14

CDR3nt: TGTGCCAGGCGGACAGGGGAAAACACCATATATTTT
CDR3aa: CARRTGENTIYF
abundance: -
v_gene: TRBV11-3
j_gene: TRBJ1-3
d_gene: TRBD1
len: 12

CDR3nt: TGTGCCAGCAGCTCGACGGGGAACACTGAAGCTTTCTTT
CDR3aa: CASSSTGNTEAFF
abundance: -
v_gene: TRBV5-6
j_gene: TRBJ1-1
d_gene: -
len: 13

CDR3nt: TGTGCCAGCAGTTACTCCGTCGGGGCCGGGAGCGGGACCCAGTACTTC
CDR3aa: CASSYSVGAGSGTQYF
abundance: once
v_gene: TRBV6-5
j_gene: TRBJ2-5
d_gene: -
len: 16

CDR3nt: TGTGCTAGCAGCTTAGCGCAGGGGTCTGGCGGGGAGCTGTTTTTT
CDR3aa: CASSLAQGSGGELFF
abundance: -
v_gene: TRBV7-7
j_gene: TRBJ2-2
d_gene: -
len: 15

CDR3nt: TGTGCCAGCACCGAGTACGGGACAGGGGCTTATAGCAATCAGCCCCAGCATTTT
CDR3aa: CASTEYGTGAYSNQPQHF
abundance: -
v_gene: TRBV27
j_gene: TRBJ1-5
d_gene: TRBD1
len: 18

CDR3nt: TGTGCCAGCAGAGATGCCAGGGGACTCCTCTACGAGCAGTACTTC
CDR3aa: CASRDARGLLYEQYF
abundance: once
v_gene: TRBV2
j_gene: TRBJ2-7
d_gene: -
len: 15

CDR3nt: TGCGCCAGCAGCCTGGGACAGGGACTCTACAATGAGCAGTTCTTC
CDR3aa: CASSLGQGLYNEQFF
abundance: -
v_gene: TRBV4-1
j_gene: TRBJ2-1
d_gene: TRBD1
len: 15

CDR3nt: TGTGCCAGCAGTTTAGGTCTTCCGTCCGAGCAGTACTTC
CDR3aa: CASSLGLPSEQYF
abundance: -
v_gene: TRBV28
j_gene: TRBJ2-7
d_gene: -
len: 13

CDR3nt: TGTGCCAGCAGCCCCGAGGTCCATTACGAGCAGTACTTC
CDR3aa: CASSPEVHYEQYF
abundance: -
v_gene: TRBV7-8
j_gene: TRBJ2-7
d_gene: -
len: 13

CDR3nt: TGTGCCAGCAGCTTCCAGGGGGCGGGAGAAAAACTGTTTTTT
CDR3aa: CASSFQGAGEKLFF
abundance: -
v_gene: TRBV7-2
j_gene: TRBJ1-4
d_gene: TRBD1
len: 14

CDR3nt: TGTGCCAGCAGCCGCAAGTGGGCGGGAATGGGGACGGTGAGTTCACCCCTCCACTTT
CDR3aa: CASSRKWAGMGTVSSPLHF
abundance: -
v_gene: TRBV4-2
j_gene: TRBJ1-6
d_gene: -
len: 19

CDR3nt: TGTGCCAGCAGTACGACAGGTAGCAATCAGCCCCAGCATTTT
CDR3aa: CASSTTGSNQPQHF
abundance: -
v_gene: TRBV2
j_gene: TRBJ1-5
d_gene: -
len: 14

CDR3nt: TGTGCCAGCAGCTTGGATGGGGAGGGTTCGGGGAAACTGTTTTTT
CDR3aa: CASSLDGEGSGKLFF
abundance: -
v_gene: TRBV7-9
j_gene: TRBJ1-4
d_gene: -
len: 15

CDR3nt: TGTGCCAGCAGTTTCAACGGGGAGACCACAGATACGCAGTATTTT
CDR3aa: CASSFNGETTDTQYF
abundance: -
v_gene: TRBV28
j_gene: TRBJ2-3
d_gene: -
len: 15

CDR3nt: TGTGCCAGCAGTCGTCCCCGGAATAACAGGGCTGGGCAGCCCCAGCATTTT
CDR3aa: CASSRPRNNRAGQPQHF
abundance: -
v_gene: TRBV28
j_gene: TRBJ1-5
d_gene: -
len: 17

CDR3nt: TGCGCCAGCAGTGAAGGACTAGCGGGGGTTGGGCCGTATTTT
CDR3aa: CASSEGLAGVGPYF
abundance: -
v_gene: TRBV10-1
j_gene: TRBJ2-3
d_gene: TRBD2
len: 14

CDR3nt: TGTGCCAGCAGTTACTCGACTAGCGGGGGGGCAGATACGCAGTATTTT
CDR3aa: CASSYSTSGGADTQYF
abundance: once
v_gene: TRBV6-5
j_gene: TRBJ2-3
d_gene: TRBD2
len: 16

CDR3nt: TGCGCCAGCAGCCAAGTAATCCGGACGAACACCGGGGAGCTGTTTTTT
CDR3aa: CASSQVIRTNTGELFF
abundance: -
v_gene: TRBV4-1
j_gene: TRBJ2-2
d_gene: -
len: 16

CDR3nt: TGTGCCAGCAGCTTAGGCGTCGCTCCCGATCAGCCCCAGCATTTT
CDR3aa: CASSLGVAPDQPQHF
abundance: once
v_gene: TRBV7-2
j_gene: TRBJ1-5
d_gene: -
len: 15

CDR3nt: TGCAGTGCTCGGACCCTCTATGGCTACACCTTC
CDR3aa: CSARTLYGYTF
abundance: -
v_gene: TRBV20-1
j_gene: TRBJ1-2
d_gene: -
len: 11

CDR3nt: TGTGCCAGCAGTTACCAGGGGGCTAACTATGGCTACACCTTC
CDR3aa: CASSYQGANYGYTF
abundance: -
v_gene: TRBV27
j_gene: TRBJ1-2
d_gene: TRBD1
len: 14

CDR3nt: TGTGCCAGCAGCTTAGGTTCACTACCCTACGAGCAGTACTTC
CDR3aa: CASSLGSLPYEQYF
abundance: -
v_gene: TRBV7-9
j_gene: TRBJ2-7
d_gene: -
len: 14

CDR3nt: TGTGCCAGCAGCTCAGGGACAGGGGTAAGATCACCCCTCCACTTT
CDR3aa: CASSSGTGVRSPLHF
abundance: once
v_gene: TRBV12-1
j_gene: TRBJ1-6
d_gene: -
len: 15

CDR3nt: TGTGCCAGCAGTTCCCCGGGTCTTGGCCACTATGGCTACACCTTC
CDR3aa: CASSSPGLGHYGYTF
abundance: -
v_gene: TRBV27
j_gene: TRBJ1-2
d_gene: -
len: 15

CDR3nt: TGTGCCAGCAGTTACTCTAGCGGGGGGGCCAAAAACATTCAGTACTTC
CDR3aa: CASSYSSGGAKNIQYF
abundance: -
v_gene: TRBV6-2/TRBV6-3
j_gene: TRBJ2-4
d_gene: TRBD2
len: 16

CDR3nt: TGTGCCAGCAGCCAAGAGGATAGGGGCAACGAGCAGTACTTC
CDR3aa: CASSQEDRGNEQYF
abundance: -
v_gene: TRBV4-2
j_gene: TRBJ2-7
d_gene: -
len: 14

CDR3nt: TGTGCCAGCAGCCGGAGCTTAGCGGGGGGGGAAGATACGCAGTATTTT
CDR3aa: CASSRSLAGGEDTQYF
abundance: -
v_gene: TRBV4-2
j_gene: TRBJ2-3
d_gene: TRBD2
len: 16

CDR3nt: TGTGCCAGCAGCGCCCAAAGTTTCTCTGGAAACACCATATATTTT
CDR3aa: CASSAQSFSGNTIYF
abundance: -
v_gene: TRBV7-8
j_gene: TRBJ1-3
d_gene: -
len: 15

CDR3nt: TGTGCCAGCAGGTCCTGGGGACAGGGGAGTTCACCCCTCCACTTT
CDR3aa: CASRSWGQGSSPLHF
abundance: -
v_gene: TRBV11-2
j_gene: TRBJ1-6
d_gene: TRBD1
len: 15

CDR3nt: TGCGCCAGCAGCCAAACTACAGGGGCGGATCAGCCCCAGCATTTT
CDR3aa: CASSQTTGADQPQHF
abundance: -
v_gene: TRBV5-1
j_gene: TRBJ1-5
d_gene: TRBD1
len: 15

CDR3nt: TGTGCCAGCAGCCACCCCGGGGACAGGGGGCTGGTAGGATATGGCTACACCTTC
CDR3aa: CASSHPGDRGLVGYGYTF
abundance: once
v_gene: TRBV4-2
j_gene: TRBJ1-2
d_gene: TRBD1
len: 18

CDR3nt: TGTGCCAGCAGTGAATCTAACCGTCGACCTGAAGCTTTCTTT
CDR3aa: CASSESNRRPEAFF
abundance: -
v_gene: TRBV25-1
j_gene: TRBJ1-1
d_gene: -
len: 14

CDR3nt: TGTGCCAGTGGGACAGCCACTAGTGACTATGGCTACACCTTC
CDR3aa: CASGTATSDYGYTF
abundance: -
v_gene: TRBV10-3
j_gene: TRBJ1-2
d_gene: TRBD1
len: 14

CDR3nt: TGTGCCAGCTCACTTGAGACAGGTCAAACTGAAGCTTTCTTT
CDR3aa: CASSLETGQTEAFF
abundance: -
v_gene: TRBV18
j_gene: TRBJ1-1
d_gene: -
len: 14

CDR3nt: TGTGCCAGCAGCCCCACCCGGGACACGCCCTTGGGGCAGTACTTC
CDR3aa: CASSPTRDTPLGQYF
abundance: -
v_gene: TRBV9
j_gene: TRBJ2-7
d_gene: -
len: 15

CDR3nt: TGTGCCATCAGTGAGTCGGTGGAGAACACTGAAGCTTTCTTT
CDR3aa: CAISESVENTEAFF
abundance: -
v_gene: TRBV10-3
j_gene: TRBJ1-1
d_gene: -
len: 14

CDR3nt: TGTGCCAGCAGCGGGAACAGACAGGGGTACGGCTACACCTTC
CDR3aa: CASSGNRQGYGYTF
abundance: -
v_gene: TRBV7-9
j_gene: TRBJ1-2
d_gene: TRBD1
len: 14

CDR3nt: TGTGCCAGCAGCGTAGGAACAGGAGCTAACTATGGCTACACCTTC
CDR3aa: CASSVGTGANYGYTF
abundance: -
v_gene: TRBV9
j_gene: TRBJ1-2
d_gene: -
len: 15

CDR3nt: TGTGCCAGCAGCTCTTACAGGGGTAGCGAGACCCAGTACTTC
CDR3aa: CASSSYRGSETQYF
abundance: -
v_gene: TRBV5-4
j_gene: TRBJ2-5
d_gene: TRBD1
len: 14

CDR3nt: TGTGCCAGTATTTCGGCAGCCAACACTGAAGCTTTCTTT
CDR3aa: CASISAANTEAFF
abundance: -
v_gene: TRBV19
j_gene: TRBJ1-1
d_gene: -
len: 13

CDR3nt: TGTGCCAGCAGTTTGGAGGACTACTATGGCTACACCTTC
CDR3aa: CASSLEDYYGYTF
abundance: -
v_gene: TRBV28
j_gene: TRBJ1-2
d_gene: -
len: 13

CDR3nt: TGTGCCACCAGGTCGAATGAAAAACTGTTTTTT
CDR3aa: CATRSNEKLFF
abundance: -
v_gene: TRBV10-3
j_gene: TRBJ1-4
d_gene: -
len: 11

CDR3nt: TGTGCCAGCAGCTACGACAGGGGGCACGAGCAGTACTTC
CDR3aa: CASSYDRGHEQYF
abundance: once
v_gene: TRBV7-3
j_gene: TRBJ2-7
d_gene: TRBD1
len: 13

CDR3nt: TGTGCCAGCTACGCAGGGGTGGAAGTAGGCTACACCTTC
CDR3aa: CASYAGVEVGYTF
abundance: -
v_gene: TRBV2
j_gene: TRBJ1-2
d_gene: -
len: 13

CDR3nt: TGTGCTAGCAGCTTAGGCCACGGCTACGAGCAGTACTTC
CDR3aa: CASSLGHGYEQYF
abundance: -
v_gene: TRBV7-7
j_gene: TRBJ2-7
d_gene: -
len: 13

CDR3nt: TGTGCCAGCAGTACGATGGCCGGGACAGCCTATGGCTACACCTTC
CDR3aa: CASSTMAGTAYGYTF
abundance: -
v_gene: TRBV28
j_gene: TRBJ1-2
d_gene: TRBD1
len: 15

CDR3nt: TGTGCCAGCAGCTTCGGGCCTAACCAGGCGTATTCACCCCTCCACTTT
CDR3aa: CASSFGPNQAYSPLHF
abundance: -
v_gene: TRBV7-2
j_gene: TRBJ1-6
d_gene: -
len: 16

CDR3nt: TGTGCCAGCAGCTTAAGCGGACAGGGGGCCCACGAGCAGTACTTC
CDR3aa: CASSLSGQGAHEQYF
abundance: -
v_gene: TRBV7-2
j_gene: TRBJ2-7
d_gene: TRBD1
len: 15

CDR3nt: TGTGCCAGTTCGGTAGGGGGATGGAGCACTGAAGCTTTCTTT
CDR3aa: CASSVGGWSTEAFF
abundance: -
v_gene: TRBV6-5
j_gene: TRBJ1-1
d_gene: -
len: 14

CDR3nt: TGCAGTGCTAGCTACTATGGCTACACCTTC
CDR3aa: CSASYYGYTF
abundance: few
v_gene: TRBV20-1
j_gene: TRBJ1-2
d_gene: -
len: 10

CDR3nt: TGTGCCAGCAGCCAAGTATCTGCGGGGGGGCGTGAGCAGTACTTC
CDR3aa: CASSQVSAGGREQYF
abundance: -
v_gene: TRBV3-1/TRBV3-2
j_gene: TRBJ2-7
d_gene: TRBD2
len: 15

CDR3nt: TGTGCCATTGCGGGACAGGGCGGGCACGAGCAGTACTTC
CDR3aa: CAIAGQGGHEQYF
abundance: -
v_gene: TRBV27
j_gene: TRBJ2-7
d_gene: TRBD1
len: 13